The entry that follows covers one T cell receptor beta chain sequence. Reverse transcribing all isolated RNA meant expressed TCRB transcripts were sequenced. This table comes from immunoSEQ multiplex PCR, and its TCRdb copy is limited to in-frame clones, with some not included. This table holds around 500,000 clones, approximately 10% found once. This sample is part of a study of beta chain features in type 1 diabetes. Trimming took off 7 bases at V and 4 bases at J, with 13 bases between the two ends. From germline, CDR1 is LNHDA and CDR2 SQIVND (reference sequence). This CDR3 contains 13 residues. Sequenced input: naive CD4+ T cells from blood. The chain is built from TRBV19 and TRBJ2-5; possibly TRBD2 for D (6 bases). The sequence was collected from a woman aged 18-35 years in good health. The CDR3 is CASKEGRLETQYF. DNA of the CDR3: TGTGCCAGTAAGGAGGGCCGTTTAGAGACCCAGTACTTC.